This T cell receptor (beta chain) was retrieved from a study of identical twins. Study findings and constraints: Where out-of-frame alpha sequences were twin-shared, they showed excess low generation probability.

There are a few counts of this clonotype. Antigen specificity is unknown. TCRdb independently ran MiXCR on the 5' RACE reads; one entry per CDR3 protein. In the table there are some 190,000 distinct CDR3 sequences, roughly 15% of which are singletons. Trimming took 7 bases from V and 9 from J, leaving 15 bases between them. In germline, CDR1 is MNHEY, CDR2 SMNVEV (reference sequence). CDR3 length: 13 residues. This same sample was also part of a study on T cells expressing NK-cell markers. That paper notes: Sorted CD3+CD56+NKG2C+, CD3+CD56+NKG2C- and CD3+CD56-NKG2C+ T cells provided the TCR beta repertoires. Dominance of the CD3+CD56-NKG2C+ fraction by these clonotypes also held in a handful of donors.

Sequenced input: CD8+ T cells sorted from blood. The chain links TRBV27 to TRBJ2-2; D uncertain. This receptor was identified in a woman aged 18-29 years in good health. CDR3 protein: CASMPESPRELFF. DNA of the CDR3: TGTGCCAGCATGCCAGAGTCGCCTCGGGAGCTGTTTTTT.